The present T cell receptor beta chain was sequenced within a study of cytomegalovirus exposure and HLA in healthy donors. Germline CDR1 is MDHEN and CDR2 is SYDVKM. There are 15 residues in the CDR3. Trimming at V came to 6 bases and at J to 6 bases, leaving 6 bases not matched to a gene. A note on this clone: Its antigen is not identified.

Study-level results: In a later analysis, TCR beta V- and J-gene trimming was associated with a missense DCLRE1C variant.

The PCR used 60 Vbeta and 13 Jbeta primers. Data came from immunoSEQ multiplex PCR; TCRdb stores just in-frame clones and leaves some out. The top ten clones hold roughly 6.4% of a sample with approximately 140,000 clones, under 75% of them seen once. The sample consisted of PBMCs. The receptor's source is an older woman in good health and CMV-seropositive. The rearrangement uses TRBV28 and TRBJ2-1, with TRBD2 matching 12 bases. CDR3 sequence: CASRDTSGRTNEQFF. The CDR3 nucleotides read TGTGCCAGCAGGGATACTAGCGGGAGGACCAATGAGCAGTTCTTC.